This T cell receptor beta chain was sequenced in a study of CD8+ T cells in alopecia areata (dated 2018 in TCRdb). About the investigation overall: Treated patients were enrolled in an open-label pilot trial of oral tofacitinib at 5 to 10 mg twice daily for moderate-to-severe alopecia areata. Patients received tofacitinib for 6 to 18 months and were then followed off drug for 6 months to check for delayed response and recurrence. For the treated patients, the SALT score, which quantifies what percentage of scalp surface area is affected, served as the measure of disease severity. High-throughput TCRbeta sequencing was used to examine T cell clonal expansion in alopecia areata in both the C3H/HeJ mouse model and human patients. On the human side, TCRbeta sequencing was run on scalp tissue and on sorted CD4+ and CD8+ peripheral blood T cells from healthy controls and from alopecia areata patients with either patchy or totalis/universalis disease. Tofacitinib-treated patients had biopsies at baseline and at 4 and 24 weeks of treatment, with a later scalp biopsy in several patients. Scalp clonality was compared across normal scalp (n=4), patchy alopecia areata scalp (n=8), and alopecia totalis/universalis scalp (n=8). RNA was obtained with the PAXgene miRNA kit for fixed scalp, the miRNeasy kit for PBMCs, and the RNeasy kit for mouse skin. immunoSEQ multiplex PCR using 35 Vbeta forward primers and 13 Jbeta reverse primers was used to amplify TCRbeta CDR3 regions.

The sample's time point, from its label and the paper: less than 25 weeks on oral tofacitinib. Taken with the paper, the label for treatment or condition translates to: oral pan-JAK inhibitor, 5-10 mg twice daily. Lesional scalp punch biopsies and peripheral blood were collected from alopecia areata patients. PBMCs were separated by density centrifugation and stained for CD3, CD4 and CD8, after which CD4+ and CD8+ T cells were sorted on a FACSAria. Library construction relied on the immunoSEQ multiplex PCR assay. RNA was extracted from all samples and reverse transcribed into cDNA as template for TCR sequencing. SuperScript III was used to make first-strand cDNA, primed with a 2:1 mix of oligo-dT and random hexamers. Amplification bias was assessed with a synthetic immune receptor repertoire, and residual bias was removed computationally. Under the source paper's analysis protocol: Raw reads were preprocessed to remove errors, and CDR3 was defined by IMGT conventions from the conserved cysteine to phenylalanine. Clonality was computed as 1 minus the Shannon entropy, with the entropy normalized by log2 of the number of productive unique TCRs. Whether each scalp clone was CD4 or CD8 was inferred by checking scalp TCRbeta sequences against the CD4 and CD8 repertoires from sorted blood. As stored in TCRdb, this immuneACCESS dataset retains in-frame rearrangements with V and J assigned. A fraction of the clones does not appear; measured against another copy, unresolved V genes explain less than half of the discrepancy, and the remainder lacks a known reason. V and J calls and clone size are given by that table; D and trimming were obtained from the DNA. The sample table contains under 350,000 clones; only one count was recorded for nearly 60% of them. The top ten clones comprise under 2% of the sample.

The germline V gene encodes CDR1 LGHNA and CDR2 YSLEER. The CDR3 spans 17 residues, from the cysteine through the phenylalanine. The only DNA kept is the CDR3, 51 bases in frame from the first base. Study-wide findings and limitations: Compared with normal scalp, lesional scalp, particularly in alopecia totalis/universalis, had higher clonality and more expanded CD8+ clones, which suggests antigenic drive. Resident alphabeta T cells in normal human skin are also sequenced, complicating scalp TCR repertoire analysis, unlike mouse skin dominated by gammadelta T cells. TCR sequences shared between patients were less clear than in mice, possibly partly because of HLA diversity in the patient population. Because the treated cohort was small and had just a single nonresponder, larger studies are needed to establish links between baseline CD8+ expansion and response. During tofacitinib treatment, many expanded lesional clones remained in scalp and blood, and this persistence may partly explain relapse after treatment is stopped. With tofacitinib, both scalp clonality and the number of expanded CD8+ clones among the top 100 scalp clones went down significantly.

This clone was seen a single time. No antigen is known for it. At one end the junction does not follow the germline gene, possibly because of a read error. Specimen: CD4+ T cells sorted from blood, collected at week 24, from a patient treated with tofacitinib. This TCR was recovered from a human donor with alopecia areata. The rearrangement joined TRBV4-3 to TRBJ2-1; TRBD2 aligns with 13 central bases. The CDR3 has the sequence CASGQVDTSGGASEQFF. The bases read TGCGCCAGCGGCCAAGTGGATACTAGCGGGGGGGCCTCTGAGCAGTTCTTC.